This entry features one TCR beta chain sequence. Here immunoSEQ multiplex PCR was the method, and the copy in TCRdb shows in-frame clones only, minus some. This sample has just over 2,000,000 clones, with about 95% found just once. This record comes from a study of shared clonotypes between healthy human individuals. The naive CD8 fraction comprised CD45RO-negative cells positively selected for CCR7 and excluded terminally differentiated effector memory CD45RA+ cells. This CDR3 is 14 amino acids long. Germline lookup yields CDR1 MGHRA and CDR2 YSYEKL. The V and J ends lost 0 bases and 6 bases, in that order; junction bases with no gene match: 5.

This TCR was recovered from a man between 18 and 29 years old in good health. The chain uses TRBV4-1 and TRBJ2-7; 7 bases match TRBD2. Sequenced material: naive CD8+ T cells sorted from blood. CDR3 nucleotides: TGCGCCAGCAGCCAAGATTGGGGAGGGATCGAGCAGTACTTC. This encodes CASSQDWGGIEQYF.